The present T cell receptor beta chain was sequenced within a study of memory CD8 T cells in hepatitis C reinfection. In the study overall: Reinfection meant HCV RNA positivity after two negatives ≥60 days apart.

Time point in this sample: peak reinfection, 3 to 8 weeks after reinfection detection. No in vitro expansion preceded TCR sequencing of the sorted cells. Two donors provided sorted CD3+ CD8+ CD45RO- naive CD8 T cells at all three reinfection time points. Here immunoSEQ multiplex PCR was the method, and the copy in TCRdb shows in-frame clones only, minus some. Among about 2,500 clones listed, 85% to 90% were seen once. J gave up 3 bases and V 0 bases, and 6 bases lay outside the gene matches. This CDR3 is 16 amino acids long. Per germline, CDR1 MGHRA and CDR2 YSYEKL. The receptor was isolated from a man in his fifties or sixties with hepatitis C virus infection. Sequences were obtained from naive CD8+ T cells sorted from blood. The chain uses TRBV4-1 and TRBJ2-7; 9 bases are a match to TRBD1. CDR3 sequence: CASSQDPGTGNYEQYF. CDR3 bases: TGCGCCAGCAGCCAAGATCCCGGGACAGGGAACTACGAGCAGTACTTC.